A single sample is the source of the 17 T cell receptor beta chains below, sequenced in a study of radiotherapy plus CTLA-4 blockade in lung cancer. The table came from immunoSEQ multiplex PCR; TCRdb's copy has only in-frame clones and leaves some out. The table lists 89,000 or so clones, around 86% of them singletons, with 3.4% in the top ten. The specimen was peripheral blood, collected from a patient treated with radiotherapy plus ipilimumab. These receptors were collected from a human donor with non-small cell lung cancer who had a partial response to radiotherapy plus ipilimumab.

The sample holds a few counts of this clone. The chain couples TRBV14 to TRBJ2-7, with 7 bases aligning to TRBD2. The V and J ends lost 1 base and 7 bases, in that order; junction bases with no gene match: 7. CDR3 size: 14 residues. Germline lookup yields CDR1 SGHDN and CDR2 FVKESK. The CDR3 coding sequence is TGTGCCAGCAGCCAAGCCCTAGCGGCGGGGGAGCAGTACTTC. Residues: CASSQALAAGEQYF.

V and J are TRBV10-2 and TRBJ2-5; possibly TRBD2 for D (6 bases). The DNA matches TRBJ2-7 better at its end, which makes the J call doubtful. Germline V CDR1 and CDR2: WSHSY, SAAADI. The CDR3 covers 13 residues. The CDR3 protein is CASSVGSGYEQYF. The CDR3 DNA reads as TGCGCCAGCAGTGTGGGTAGCGGCTACGAGCAGTACTTC.

The CDR3 is CAIRRQGNEQYF. In DNA, the CDR3 is TGTGCCATCAGAAGACAGGGGAACGAGCAGTACTTC. The chain combines TRBV10-3 with TRBJ2-7; 8 bases map to TRBD1. This CDR3 contains 12 residues. Germline CDR1 is ENHRY and CDR2 is SYGVKD. The V and J ends lost 6 bases and 5 bases, in that order; junction bases with no gene match: 3.

The CDR3 region has the DNA TGTGCCAGCAGCCCCGGGACTTCCTCTGGAAACACCATATATTTT. Translating gives CASSPGTSSGNTIYF. The chain carries TRBV7-6 and TRBJ1-3; possible D gene TRBD1, 5 bases. The CDR3 is made up of 15 amino acids. Germline-derived CDR1 and CDR2 are SGHVS and FNYEAQ. V shed 5 bases and J shed 0 bases, with 11 bases lying between them.

The genes are TRBV9 and TRBJ2-7; 7 bases match TRBD1. V shed 4 bases, J shed 3 bases, and the junction held 13 bases outside the gene matches. The CDR3 extends over 16 amino acids. Germline V lookup: CDR1 SGDLS, CDR2 YYNGEE. CDR3: CASSQGSWTGVYEQYF. The CDR3 DNA reads TGTGCCAGCAGCCAAGGTTCCTGGACAGGAGTCTACGAGCAGTACTTC.

This sequence joins TRBV7-6 and TRBJ1-1; 7 bases align to TRBD1. J was trimmed by 5 bases and V by 2 bases; bases with no gene match: 2. Per the germline V gene, CDR1 is SGHVS and CDR2 is FNYEAQ. The CDR3 extends over 13 amino acids. The DNA for the CDR3 is TGTGCCAGCAGCTTACAGGGGGGAACTGAAGCTTTCTTT. Translating it yields CASSLQGGTEAFF.

This clone appeared a few times. This chain links TRBV11-1 with TRBJ2-5; maybe TRBD2 (7 bases). V lost 5 bases to trimming and J lost 2 bases, with 15 bases between them. This CDR3 contains 15 residues. Germline CDR1 is SGHAT and CDR2 is FQDESV (reference sequence). CDR3 sequence reads: CASSPRGGSQETQYF. Here the CDR3 DNA reads TGTGCCAGCAGCCCTAGGGGGGGGTCTCAAGAGACCCAGTACTTC.

The chain links TRBV30 to TRBJ1-5, with TRBD1 matching over 8 bases. Germline V gives CDR1 GTSNPN, CDR2 SVGIG (reference sequence). V lost 0 bases and J lost 6; bases outside the gene matches: 13. This CDR3 comprises 17 residues. This CDR3 reads CAWSVRGQRIRFQPQHF. The CDR3, as DNA: TGTGCCTGGAGTGTCAGGGGGCAGCGTATTAGGTTTCAGCCCCAGCATTTT.

The V call is TRBV7-9, the J call TRBJ2-3; the D gene is possibly TRBD1 (6 bases). Germline assignment: CDR1 SEHNR and CDR2 FQNEAQ (reference sequence). Trimming shortened V by 3 bases and J by 3 bases, and 13 bases separated the two germline ends. The length of the CDR3 is 15 residues. As DNA, the CDR3 is TGTGCCAGCAGCTTTAAGGCAGGGGATACAGATACGCAGTATTTT. Its translation: CASSFKAGDTDTQYF.

The chain links TRBV5-4 to TRBJ2-3; no clear D. The V gene's germline CDR1 is SGHNT and CDR2 YYREEE (reference sequence). The CDR3 has 15 residues. V was trimmed by 3 bases and J by 2 bases, leaving 13 bases between them. The chain's CDR3 is CASSYPAATTDTQYF. The CDR3 bases are TGTGCCAGCAGCTACCCGGCAGCGACCACAGATACGCAGTATTTT.

This sequence joins TRBV14 and TRBJ2-1, with 11 bases matching TRBD2. There are 15 residues in the CDR3. Trimming cost V 5 bases and J 8 bases; bases outside gene matches: 8. CDR1 and CDR2 (germline): SGHDN, FVKESK. This CDR3 reads CASSTLAGGPDEQFF. The CDR3 DNA sequence: TGTGCCAGCAGCACGTTAGCGGGAGGGCCGGATGAGCAGTTCTTC.

The chain joins TRBV29-1 to TRBJ1-5; 8 bases match TRBD1. The CDR3 is made up of 15 amino acids. Germline CDR1 is SQVTM and CDR2 is ANQGSEA. V was clipped by 4 bases and J by 1 base; unmatched bases: 6. The CDR3 region has the DNA TGCAGCGTTGTTCCAGGGGGCGGCAGCAATCAGCCCCAGCATTTT. Residues: CSVVPGGGSNQPQHF.

A word on this clone: At one of its ends the junction is not consistent with the germline gene, which may arise from a read error. The V and J genes are TRBV2 and TRBJ2-7; 9 bases are a match to TRBD2. The CDR3 length is 15 residues. CDR1 and CDR2 from the germline V gene are SNHLY and FYNNEI. The CDR3 DNA sequence: TGTGCCAGCAGGGAAGGGGCTAGCGGGGTCTACGAGCAGTACTTC. Its protein is CASREGASGVYEQYF.

Only a few counts were recorded for this clone. The chain is built from TRBV6-4 and TRBJ1-5; D gene unclear. Trimming took off 4 bases at V and 5 bases at J, with 9 bases between the two ends. CDR3 length: 13 amino acids. Germline CDR1 is MRHNA and CDR2 is SNTAGT. The CDR3 bases are TGTGCCAGCAGTGCGGACGGGGATCAGCCCCAGCATTTT. Its translation is CASSADGDQPQHF.

This clone was counted between two and nine times. CDR3 in amino acids: CASASFFGTADNEKLFF. CDR3 nucleotides: TGTGCTAGTGCCTCATTCTTCGGGACAGCAGACAATGAAAAACTGTTTTTT. The chain recombines TRBV12-5 with TRBJ1-4, with 7 bases that match TRBD1. V was pared by 7 bases and J by 5 bases, with 16 bases of the junction left unmatched. The germline CDR1 and CDR2 sequences are LGHNT and FRNRAP. The CDR3 loop spans 17 amino acids.

The V gene is TRBV6-1, the J gene TRBJ2-7; the D gene is possibly TRBD2 (6 bases). The CDR3 is 15 residues long. Trimming shortened V by 3 bases and J by 2 bases, and 14 bases separated the two germline ends. Germline CDR1 MNHNS, CDR2 SASEGT. The CDR3 DNA reads TGTGCCAGCAGTGATCAGGGTAGCGGAGCCTACGAGCAGTACTTC. Its protein is CASSDQGSGAYEQYF.

DNA of the CDR3: TGTGCCAGCCTACGTGCTCTTAATGAAAAACTGTTTTTT. Translation gives CASLRALNEKLFF. This chain links TRBV28 with TRBJ1-4; D gene unclear. The ends were cut back, 8 bases at V and 4 bases at J, with 11 bases in the middle. The CDR3 is made up of 13 amino acids. Germline lookup yields CDR1 MDHEN and CDR2 SYDVKM.